The next 10 T cell receptor beta chains were all read from a single sample in a study of response to subunit inactivated influenza vaccine. TCRdb reprocessed the RT-PCR reads with MiXCR, giving one entry per CDR3 protein. The data show around 570,000 distinct CDR3 sequences, around 11% seen once. The sample also formed part of further work on T cells expressing NK-cell markers. That source notes: TCR beta libraries carry UMIs added by 5'RACE template switching.

Here the sequenced sample was PBMCs from blood, taken on the day of vaccination. The receptors stem from a man aged 50 to 60 who received an inactivated influenza vaccine.

The rearrangement uses TRBV7-8 and TRBJ2-7; 14 bases map to TRBD2. Trimming cost V 5 bases and J 4 bases; bases outside gene matches: 4. The germline V gene has CDR1 SGHVS and CDR2 FQNEAQ. There are 15 residues in the CDR3. The CDR3 sequence: CASSHRTSGGYEQYF. CDR3 bases: TGTGCCAGCAGCCACCGGACTAGCGGGGGGTACGAGCAGTACTTC.

This chain joins TRBV5-1 and TRBJ2-1, with 8 nucleotides matching TRBD2. The CDR3 extends over 16 amino acids. The ends lost 1 base at V and 7 bases at J; junction bases unmatched: 10. Germline V lookup: CDR1 SGHRS, CDR2 YFSETQ. CDR3 sequence reads: CASSLMVRLAGNEQFF. The CDR3 nucleotides are TGCGCCAGCAGCTTGATGGTCCGGCTAGCGGGTAATGAGCAGTTCTTC. The full variable domain, rest sourced from reference TRBV5-1 and TRBJ2-1, is KAGVTQTPRYLIKTRGQQVTLSCSPISGHRSVSWYQQTPGQGLQFLFEYFSETQRNKGNFPGRFSGRQFSNSRSEMNVSTLELGDSALYLCASSLMVRLAGNEQFFGPGTRLTVL.

This clonotype was observed many times. The V gene is TRBV20-1, the J gene TRBJ2-3; tentatively, D is TRBD1 or TRBD2 (5 bases each). The CDR3 contains 14 residues. V gave up 4 bases and J gave up 2 bases, with 13 bases separating them. CDR1 DFQATT and CDR2 SNEGSKA come from the germline V gene (reference sequence). The CDR3 bases are TGCAGTGCTACCCGGGACGGTCCCACAGATACGCAGTATTTT. Translating it yields CSATRDGPTDTQYF.

This clonotype was observed many times. The chain is built from TRBV7-9 and TRBJ1-2; D unresolved. Germline V CDR1 and CDR2: SEHNR, FQNEAQ (reference sequence). The CDR3 runs 13 residues. V lost 1 base, J lost 4 bases, and 7 bases lay in between. CDR3: CASSLVGSYGYTF. CDR3 nucleotides: TGTGCCAGCAGCTTAGTCGGCAGCTATGGCTACACCTTC.

This chain links TRBV18 with TRBJ2-7, with 9 bases fitting TRBD1. The junction had 7 bases not matched to a gene; V was cut back by 2 bases and J by 5 bases. CDR1 is KGHSH and CDR2 is LQKENI in the germline V gene. The CDR3 runs to 15 residues. The CDR3 nucleotides read TGTGCCAGCTCACCAACAGGGGGCAACGTGAACGAGCAGTACTTC. It encodes CASSPTGGNVNEQYF.

The chain combines TRBV20-1 with TRBJ1-5; 7 bases agree with TRBD1. The CDR3 spans 18 residues. Looked up from germline, CDR1 is DFQATT and CDR2 is SNEGSKA (reference sequence). The J segment lost 2 bases and the V segment lost 0 bases, leaving 13 bases of the junction unmatched. CDR3 protein: CSARDSQGVGNGNQPQHF. CDR3 in DNA: TGCAGTGCTAGAGATAGCCAGGGGGTAGGAAATGGCAATCAGCCCCAGCATTTT.

The V call is TRBV6-2 or TRBV6-3, the J call TRBJ1-1, with 7 nucleotides matching TRBD1. The CDR3 consists of 16 residues. The ends lost 6 bases at V and 6 bases at J; junction bases unmatched: 16. Germline V lookup: CDR1 MNHEY, CDR2 SVGEGT. As DNA, the CDR3 is TGTGCCAGCAGCTCACTACGGGGACAGCTCCCACCTGAAGCTTTCTTT. It codes for CASSSLRGQLPPEAFF.

The V and J genes are TRBV4-1 and TRBJ2-1, with TRBD2 matching 10 bases. CDR3 size: 18 residues. Germline CDR1 reads MGHRA; CDR2 reads YSYEKL. With V trimmed by 2 bases and J by 9 bases, 16 bases remained unmatched. As DNA, the CDR3 is TGCGCCAGCAGCCAAAATCCCCGGACTAGCGGAAAGGGGAGTGAGCAGTTCTTC. It codes for CASSQNPRTSGKGSEQFF.

This clonotype turned up a few times. The chain recombines TRBV25-1 with TRBJ1-2, with TRBD1 matching over 7 bases. Germline CDR1 reads MGHDK; CDR2 reads SYGVNS. The J segment lost 2 bases and the V segment lost 0 bases, leaving 6 bases of the junction unmatched. The CDR3 has 16 residues. CDR3 nucleotide sequence: TGTGCCAGCAGTGAATACCTCGACAGGGCCAACTATGGCTACACCTTC. Encoded protein: CASSEYLDRANYGYTF.

This clonotype was recorded a few times. V gene TRBV15 combines with J gene TRBJ2-5; D unclear. Germline CDR1 and CDR2: LNHNV and YYDKDF (reference sequence). This CDR3 spans 13 amino acids. The V end was cut by 1 base, the J end by 1 base, with 4 bases between. The CDR3 region is CATSRVGQETQYF. The CDR3 DNA is TGTGCCACCAGCAGAGTGGGCCAAGAGACCCAGTACTTC.